This entry features one T cell receptor (beta chain) sequence. Its antigen specificity is not known. Base qualities are not recorded, but no much larger clone differs from it by a single base. This record comes from a study of T-cell memory formation after mild COVID-19 (dated by TCRdb to about 2021). For the wider study: TCR sequence clusters from the two donors were largely donor specific. T-cell clones expanding and contracting after mild COVID-19 in two donors were tracked by longitudinal TCRalpha and TCRbeta repertoire sequencing. Two young, previously healthy adult volunteers made up the cohort, one male and one female.

Looking up the germline V gene yields CDR1 SGHRS and CDR2 YFSETQ. V is pared back by 4 bases and J by 3 bases, with 14 bases lying between the germline termini. The CDR3 goes from the cysteine to the phenylalanine over 14 residues. CDR3 DNA only is kept here, 42 bases in frame from base 1. The sequencing machine was an Illumina NovaSeq 6000. TCRalpha and TCRbeta cDNA libraries were constructed by 5'RACE with constant-segment primers, with sample barcodes and unique molecular identifiers being introduced. Trizol reagent was used to extract RNA from every sample. Library amplification was performed in two PCR steps, and a second sample barcode and Illumina TruSeq adapters were introduced in the second step. Sequencing of the libraries was done on an Illumina NovaSeq, producing 2 x 150 bp paired-end reads. On the study's bioinformatics: Demultiplexing of reads and collapsing into UMI-guided consensus sequences were performed with migec v1.2.7. Using mixcr v2.1.11, the UMI consensuses were aligned to TRA and TRB V and J templates and assembled into clonotypes. Expanded or contracted clonotypes were those called significant by both edgeR and NoisET, with noise models trained on biological replicates. For edgeR calls, the cutoffs were a false discovery rate-adjusted p below 0.01 and a log2 fold-change threshold of 1. As an exploratory analysis of dynamics, PCA with hierarchical clustering was applied to max-normalized trajectories of the 1000 most abundant clonotypes. Each responding clone was given a CD4 or CD8 phenotype based on the CD4+ and CD8+ repertoires, which had been sequenced separately. TCRdb reprocessed the public reads (quality trimming at Q25 with fastp, clone calling with MiXCR) and kept in-frame beta chains. Each entry merges the rows of one CDR3 protein and shows their most common DNA and genes. V and J calls and clone size were set by TCRdb, not the authors. The sample data list 200,000 to 300,000 distinct CDR3 sequences, and 15% to 17% of these were observed just once. In total, the top ten clones hold about 2% of the sample.

PBMCs were isolated by Ficoll-Paque density gradient centrifugation. The paper's findings and limits, for the study overall: Whether the second-wave clones peaking on day 37 were SARS-CoV-2 specific was not confirmed. Only a couple of mild cases were covered in the study, and larger cohorts including severe cases with pre-infection samples were considered necessary. Contracting CD4+ clones were located mainly in the CM and EM memory subsets, whereas CD8+ clones were found to be enriched in EMRA. The detection of some responding clones in pre-infection memory suggests that pre-existing cross-reactive memory T cells joined the SARS-CoV-2 response. Clones contracting from day 15 to 85 had balanced CD4/CD8 phenotypes, while a second wave expanding from day 15 to 37 was biased towards CD4+.

This chain joins TRBV5-1 to TRBJ2-7; the D gene identity is not certain. The receptor's source is an adult woman who had mild COVID-19 (a few samples of this study predate the infection). The sample titles of this study are shuffled in the database, so cell type and time point are left out; the donor was told from shared clones. Sequencing was done on a sample of PBMCs or a T cell subset sorted from them (not recorded which). The CDR3 protein is CASSLTPPYYEQYF. The nucleotide sequence is TGCGCCAGCAGCCTTACACCCCCATACTACGAGCAGTACTTC.